Included here is one TCR beta chain sequence, with context. The CDR3 has 14 residues. CDR1 is SEHNR, CDR2 FQNEAQ, per germline (reference sequence). With 5 bases removed from V and 0 bases from J, the gap between germline ends came to 11 bases. This record comes from a study of shared clonotypes between healthy human individuals. Data came from immunoSEQ multiplex PCR; TCRdb stores just in-frame clones and leaves some out. The data show a few million clones, approximately 92% seen once. The donors were all Caucasian adults (living in Nashville, Tennessee). The chain carries TRBV7-9 and TRBJ2-7; D gene unclear. The receptor comes from a man aged 18-30 years in good health. Specimen: naive CD4+ T cells sorted from blood. Specified subset: CD45RA+ positively selected. CDR3 sequence reads: CASSVSKSSYEQYF. CDR3 DNA sequence: TGTGCCAGCAGCGTGAGTAAAAGCTCCTACGAGCAGTACTTC.